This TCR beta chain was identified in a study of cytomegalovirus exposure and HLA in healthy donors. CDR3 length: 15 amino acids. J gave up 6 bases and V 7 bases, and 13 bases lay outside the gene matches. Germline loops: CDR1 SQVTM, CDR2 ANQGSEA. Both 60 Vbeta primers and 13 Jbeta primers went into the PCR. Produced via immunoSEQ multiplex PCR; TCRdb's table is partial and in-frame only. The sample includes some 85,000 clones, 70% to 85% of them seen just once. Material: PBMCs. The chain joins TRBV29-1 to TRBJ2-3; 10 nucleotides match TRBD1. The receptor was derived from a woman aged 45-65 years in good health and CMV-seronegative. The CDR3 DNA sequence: TGCAGCGCCCCGGGACAGGGGCACACCTTTGATACGCAGTATTTT. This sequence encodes CSAPGQGHTFDTQYF.